This T cell receptor beta chain was identified in a study of T cell changes during pregnancy in multiple sclerosis. Only in-frame clones appear in the TCRdb table, and some are missing; sequencing was by immunoSEQ multiplex PCR. The table shows 30,000 to 35,000 clones, with about nine tenths occurring only once. The CDR3 has 15 residues. Germline assignment: CDR1 SGHTA and CDR2 FQGNSA. Trimming took off 2 bases at V and 3 bases at J, with 11 bases between the two ends. The chain has TRBV7-2 and TRBJ2-1; TRBD1 might be the D (6 bases). The sample in question was CD8+ T cells from peripheral blood mononuclear cells, obtained in the second trimester of pregnancy. This receptor was obtained from a female donor with multiple sclerosis, enrolled in a pregnancy study. CDR3 in amino acids: CASSLSSRGYNEQFF. CDR3 bases: TGTGCCAGCAGCTTATCCTCCAGGGGCTACAATGAGCAGTTCTTC.